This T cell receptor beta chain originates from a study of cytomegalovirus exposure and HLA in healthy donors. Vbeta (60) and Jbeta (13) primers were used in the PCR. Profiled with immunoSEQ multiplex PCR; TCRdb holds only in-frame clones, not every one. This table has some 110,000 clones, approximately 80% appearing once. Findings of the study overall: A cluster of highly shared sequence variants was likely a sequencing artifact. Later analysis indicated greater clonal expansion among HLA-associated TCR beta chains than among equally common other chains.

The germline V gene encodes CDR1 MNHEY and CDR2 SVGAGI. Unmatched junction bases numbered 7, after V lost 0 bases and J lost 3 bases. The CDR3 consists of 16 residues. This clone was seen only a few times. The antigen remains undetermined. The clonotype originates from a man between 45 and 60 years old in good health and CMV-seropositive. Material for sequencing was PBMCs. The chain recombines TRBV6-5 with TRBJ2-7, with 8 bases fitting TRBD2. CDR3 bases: TGTGCCAGCAGTTACTCGAGGGCTAGCGGGCACTACGAGCAGTACTTC. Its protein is CASSYSRASGHYEQYF.